This paragraph covers one T cell receptor beta chain sequence. Its antigen is not identified. Germline lookup yields CDR1 SGHAT and CDR2 FQNNGV. Trimming took off 8 bases at V and 4 bases at J, with 24 bases between the two ends. The CDR3 is 16 residues long. The data stem from a study of CD4 T cell repertoires in COVID-19. On the study more broadly: Relabeled CFSE-low cells, IL-2-expanded for roughly 9 days, met spikes from other coronaviruses. General study findings and limits: Sharing of several most expanded SARS-CoV-2-reactive clonotypes across memory subsets suggested intraclonal diversification. Between roughly 6.5 and 26% of SARS-CoV-2 clonotypes also appeared in SARS-CoV and/or HKU1 spike cultures.

Here immunoSEQ multiplex PCR was the method, and the copy in TCRdb shows in-frame clones only, minus some. Of fewer than 9,500 clones in the sample, 80% to 85% were seen once. These memory T cells were uncultured and sequenced directly after ex vivo isolation. The TCR originated in a human donor who had COVID-19. Source: effector memory CD4+ T cells from blood, taken before the COVID-19 pandemic. The chain combines TRBV11-2 with TRBJ2-7, with D possibly matching TRBD1 (5 bases). Here the CDR3 DNA reads TGTGCCAGCGCGAATGTGGACACACGTGTAATATACGAGCAGTACTTC. This encodes CASANVDTRVIYEQYF.